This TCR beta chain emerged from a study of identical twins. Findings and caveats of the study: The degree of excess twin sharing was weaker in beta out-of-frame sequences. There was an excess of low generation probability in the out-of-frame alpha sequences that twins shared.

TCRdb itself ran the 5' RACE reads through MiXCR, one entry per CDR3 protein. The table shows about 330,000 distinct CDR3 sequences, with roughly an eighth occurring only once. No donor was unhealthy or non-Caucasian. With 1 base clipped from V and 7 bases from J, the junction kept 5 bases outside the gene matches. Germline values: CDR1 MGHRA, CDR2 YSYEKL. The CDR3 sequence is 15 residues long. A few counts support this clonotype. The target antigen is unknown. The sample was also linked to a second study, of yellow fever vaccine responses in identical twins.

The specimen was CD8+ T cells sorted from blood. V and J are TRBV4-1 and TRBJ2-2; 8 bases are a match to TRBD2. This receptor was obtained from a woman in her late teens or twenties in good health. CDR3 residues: CASSQVLSGNGELFF. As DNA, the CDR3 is TGCGCCAGCAGCCAAGTCCTTAGCGGGAACGGGGAGCTGTTTTTT.